Given below is one T cell receptor (beta chain) in context. This clone was seen only once. What antigen it recognizes has not been identified. Base qualities are not recorded, but no much larger clone differs from it by a single base. In the germline V gene (reference sequence), CDR1 corresponds to GTSNPN and CDR2 to SVGIG. The CDR3 numbers 14 residues from cysteine through phenylalanine. Just the 42-base CDR3 DNA is kept, in frame starting at base 1. Here V drops 6 bases and J drops 2 bases, and the junction holds 8 bases not matched to any gene. Read against the paper, the sample's time point label means: cycle 1 day 1 (C1D1), immediately before nivolumab initiation. All trial patients had relapsed after autologous stem cell transplantation, with cohorts A, B and C differing in prior brentuximab vedotin exposure. The trial cohort comprised fewer than 65 patients with relapsed/refractory classical Hodgkin lymphoma whose best overall responses were complete response, partial response or progressive disease. Single-agent nivolumab was administered to trial patients in the multi-cohort phase II CheckMate 205 trial. An independent review committee assessed best overall response by applying the 2007 International Working Group response criteria. Trial PBMCs were obtained immediately prior to nivolumab initiation (C1D1) and on therapy at cycle 2 day 1 and cycle 4 day 1. Peripheral blood was collected in 8 mL Vacutainer Cell Preparation Tubes, from which PBMCs were isolated by centrifugation and then cryopreserved.

Genomic DNA was isolated using the Qiagen DNeasy kit from unsorted PBMCs as well as from negatively selected CD4+ and CD8+ fractions. Amplification of TCR beta CDR3 regions was done by immunoSEQ multiplex PCR with primers that anneal to V and J segments. A synthetic immune receptor repertoire was used to minimize amplification bias, and any remaining bias was removed computationally after sequencing. On the study's bioinformatics: Custom Python scripts were used to quantify repertoire diversity as the Shannon entropy index. Unsorted, CD4+ and CD8+ repertoires were analyzed separately, except in combined analyses where CD4+ and CD8+ sequences were merged in silico. Clonal expansion was defined as a frequency increase of at least 2-fold after treatment compared with C1D1, and clones undetected at baseline were assigned a pseudocount of 0.5. Clones with 0 or 1 copy at C1D1 were classified as singleton clones, and clones with 2 or more copies were classified as non-singleton clones. By matching protein sequences in sorted samples from the same patient, clones expanded in unsorted samples were annotated as CD4+, CD8+ or unknown. Wilcoxon tests on paired samples were used to test diversity changes from C1D1 to C4D1. TCRdb obtained this table from immuneACCESS and retained in-frame rearrangements with V and J assigned. These tables miss some clones; where compared with another copy, unresolved V genes account for less than half of the shortfall, and the remainder is unexplained. V and J calls and clone size come straight from that table; D and trimming were deduced from the DNA. The sample table shows 13,000 to 15,000 clones, and about 61% are seen once. The top ten clonotypes cover around 10% of the sample.

This sample stems from a study of PD-1 blockade in classical Hodgkin lymphoma (dated by TCRdb to 2020 to 2022). For the wider study: Nivolumab dosing was 3 mg/kg intravenously every 2 weeks, continuing until either disease progression or unacceptable toxicity. The study used TCR beta sequencing and CyTOF to define a peripheral blood immune signature of response to PD-1 blockade in classical Hodgkin lymphoma. Study-level results and caveats: The study was restricted to a single clinical trial cohort, and the causes of repertoire differences, possibly disease activity or prior therapy, were left undefined. Baseline diversity similar to that of newly diagnosed patients was observed in trial patients achieving complete response, whereas significantly lower diversity was observed in partial responders and progressors. CD4+ but not CD8+ TCR diversity rose significantly by C4D1 (p=0.0027 vs p=0.16), most apparent in complete responders (p=0.02). Diversity was lower in patients who began nivolumab less than 1 year after ASCT, so these patients were left out of later analyses to avoid confounding by immune reconstitution. Baseline TCR diversity was reported as lower in newly diagnosed patients than in healthy donors, and lower still in relapsed/refractory patients.

Sample: peripheral blood mononuclear cells (PBMCs), taken at baseline. The sequence links TRBV30 to TRBJ2-7, with 9 bases in between that match TRBD1. The receptor's source is a human donor with classical Hodgkin lymphoma. The CDR3 reads as follows: CACDWDRAPYEQYF. The DNA is TGTGCCTGTGATTGGGACAGGGCCCCCTACGAGCAGTACTTC.